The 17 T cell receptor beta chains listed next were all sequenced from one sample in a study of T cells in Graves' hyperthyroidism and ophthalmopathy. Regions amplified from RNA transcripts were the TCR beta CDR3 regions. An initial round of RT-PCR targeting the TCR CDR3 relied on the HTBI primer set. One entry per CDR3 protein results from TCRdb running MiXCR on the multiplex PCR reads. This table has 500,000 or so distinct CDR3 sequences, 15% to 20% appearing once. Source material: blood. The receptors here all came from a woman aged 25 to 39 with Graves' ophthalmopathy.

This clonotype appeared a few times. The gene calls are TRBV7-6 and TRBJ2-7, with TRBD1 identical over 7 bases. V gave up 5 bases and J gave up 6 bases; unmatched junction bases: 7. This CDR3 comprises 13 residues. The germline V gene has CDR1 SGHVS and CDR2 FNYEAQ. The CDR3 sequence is CASSGDRVVEQYF. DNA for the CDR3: TGTGCCAGCAGCGGTGACAGGGTGGTCGAGCAGTACTTC.

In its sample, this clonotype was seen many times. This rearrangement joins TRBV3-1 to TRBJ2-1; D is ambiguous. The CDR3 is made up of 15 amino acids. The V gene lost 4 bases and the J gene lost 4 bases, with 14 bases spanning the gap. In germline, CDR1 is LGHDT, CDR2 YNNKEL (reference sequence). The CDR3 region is CASSLSTNLYNEQFF. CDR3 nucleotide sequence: TGTGCCAGCAGCCTCTCGACGAATCTTTACAATGAGCAGTTCTTC.

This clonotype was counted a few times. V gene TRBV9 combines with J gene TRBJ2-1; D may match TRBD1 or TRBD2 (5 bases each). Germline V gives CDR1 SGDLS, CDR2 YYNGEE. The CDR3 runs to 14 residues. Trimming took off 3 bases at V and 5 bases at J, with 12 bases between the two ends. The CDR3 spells CASSEGPRDNEQFF. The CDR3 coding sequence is TGTGCCAGCAGCGAGGGACCGAGGGACAATGAGCAGTTCTTC.

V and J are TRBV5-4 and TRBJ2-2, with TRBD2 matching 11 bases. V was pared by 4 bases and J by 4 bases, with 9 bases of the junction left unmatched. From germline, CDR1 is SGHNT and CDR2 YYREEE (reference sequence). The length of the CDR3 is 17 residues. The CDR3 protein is CASSTNLAGGSTGELFF. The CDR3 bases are TGTGCCAGCAGCACCAACCTAGCGGGAGGTAGCACCGGGGAGCTGTTTTTT.

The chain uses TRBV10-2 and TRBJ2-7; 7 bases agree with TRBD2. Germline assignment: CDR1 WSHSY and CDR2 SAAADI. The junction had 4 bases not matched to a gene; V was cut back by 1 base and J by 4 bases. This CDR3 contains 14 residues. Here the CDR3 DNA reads TGCGCCAGCAGTGAGTTGTTCGGGAGGTACGAGCAGTACTTC. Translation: CASSELFGRYEQYF.

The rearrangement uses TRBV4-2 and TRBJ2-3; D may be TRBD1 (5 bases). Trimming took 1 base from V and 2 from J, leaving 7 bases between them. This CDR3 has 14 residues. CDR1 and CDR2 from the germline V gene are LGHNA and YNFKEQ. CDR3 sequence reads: CASSQGGHTDTQYF. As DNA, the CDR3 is TGTGCCAGCAGCCAAGGGGGCCACACAGATACGCAGTATTTT.

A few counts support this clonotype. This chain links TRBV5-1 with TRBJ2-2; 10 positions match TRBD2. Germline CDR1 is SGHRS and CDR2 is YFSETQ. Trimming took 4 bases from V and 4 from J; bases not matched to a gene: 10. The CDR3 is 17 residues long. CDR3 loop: CASSIRLAGEFTGELFF. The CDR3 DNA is TGCGCCAGCAGCATTCGGCTAGCGGGAGAGTTCACCGGGGAGCTGTTTTTT.

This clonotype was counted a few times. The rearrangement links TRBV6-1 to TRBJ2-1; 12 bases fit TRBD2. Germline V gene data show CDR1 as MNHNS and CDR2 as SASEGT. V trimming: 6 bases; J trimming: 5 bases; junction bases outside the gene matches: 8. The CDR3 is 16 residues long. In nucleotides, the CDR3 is TGTGCCAGCAGAAACCCGACTAGCGGGAGCCACAATGAGCAGTTCTTC. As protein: CASRNPTSGSHNEQFF.

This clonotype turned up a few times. DNA of the CDR3: TGTGCCAGCAGTTACGACGGACAGTATTCACCCCTCCACTTT. Translated, it gives CASSYDGQYSPLHF. The chain couples TRBV6-5 to TRBJ1-6; maybe TRBD1 (6 bases). Trimming removed 2 bases at V and 8 bases at J, with 10 bases between. CDR1 MNHEY and CDR2 SVGAGI come from the germline V gene. The CDR3 spans 14 residues.

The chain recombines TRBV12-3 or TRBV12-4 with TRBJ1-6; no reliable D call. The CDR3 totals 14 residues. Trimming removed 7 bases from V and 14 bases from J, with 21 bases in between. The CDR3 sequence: CASKLRGSLGTLHF. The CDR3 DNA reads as TGTGCCAGCAAACTACGGGGTAGCTTAGGGACCCTCCACTTT.

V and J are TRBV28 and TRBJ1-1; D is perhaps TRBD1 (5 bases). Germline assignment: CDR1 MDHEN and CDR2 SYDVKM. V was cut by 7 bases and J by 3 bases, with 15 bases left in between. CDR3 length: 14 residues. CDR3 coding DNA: TGTGCCAGCACCCCAACGGGGGGTTACACTGAAGCTTTCTTT. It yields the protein CASTPTGGYTEAFF.

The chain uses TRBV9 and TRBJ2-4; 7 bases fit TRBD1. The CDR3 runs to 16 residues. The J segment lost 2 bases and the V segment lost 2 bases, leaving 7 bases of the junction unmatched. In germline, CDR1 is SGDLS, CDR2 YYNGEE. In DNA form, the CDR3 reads TGTGCCAGCAGCGTTGAGGACAGGAGAACCAAAAACATTCAGTACTTC. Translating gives CASSVEDRRTKNIQYF.

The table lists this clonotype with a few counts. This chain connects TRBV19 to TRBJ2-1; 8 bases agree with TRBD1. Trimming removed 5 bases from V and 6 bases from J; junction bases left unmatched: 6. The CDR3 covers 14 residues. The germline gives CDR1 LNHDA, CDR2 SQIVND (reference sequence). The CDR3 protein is CASSLDRVGNEQFF. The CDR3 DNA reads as TGTGCCAGTAGTTTGGACAGGGTTGGCAATGAGCAGTTCTTC. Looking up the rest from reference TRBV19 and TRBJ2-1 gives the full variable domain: DGGITQSPKYLFRKEGQNVTLSCEQNLNHDAMYWYRQDPGQGLRLIYYSQIVNDFQKGDIAEGYSVSREKKESFPLTVTSAQKNPTAFYLCASSLDRVGNEQFFGPGTRLTVL.

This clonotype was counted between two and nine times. CDR3 in amino acids: CASDPGSSSYNEQFF. In DNA, the CDR3 is TGCGCCAGCGACCCGGGATCGAGCTCCTACAATGAGCAGTTCTTC. The V call is TRBV5-1, the J call TRBJ2-1; D is perhaps TRBD2 (5 bases). The CDR3 spans 15 residues. V lost 7 bases and J 0 bases, leaving 14 bases between the germline ends. Per germline, CDR1 SGHRS and CDR2 YFSETQ.

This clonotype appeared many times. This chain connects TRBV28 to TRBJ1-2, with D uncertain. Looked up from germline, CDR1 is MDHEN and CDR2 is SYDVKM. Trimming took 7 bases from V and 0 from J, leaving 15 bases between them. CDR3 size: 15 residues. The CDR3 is CASILGQKANYGYTF. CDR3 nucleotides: TGTGCCAGCATCCTAGGGCAGAAAGCTAACTATGGCTACACCTTC.

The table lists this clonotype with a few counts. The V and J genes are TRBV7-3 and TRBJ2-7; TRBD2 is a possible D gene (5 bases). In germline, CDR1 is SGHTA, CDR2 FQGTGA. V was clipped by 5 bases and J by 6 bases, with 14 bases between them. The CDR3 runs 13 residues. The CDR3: CASSLTSFSEQYF. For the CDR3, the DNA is TGTGCCAGCAGCCTTACTAGTTTCTCCGAGCAGTACTTC.

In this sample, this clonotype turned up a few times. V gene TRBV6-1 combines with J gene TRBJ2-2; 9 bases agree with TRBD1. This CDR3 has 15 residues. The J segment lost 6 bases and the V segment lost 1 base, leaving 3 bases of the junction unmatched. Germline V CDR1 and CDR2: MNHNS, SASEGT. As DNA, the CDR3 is TGTGCCAGCAGTGAAGGAGGGACAGGGTCCGGGGAGCTGTTTTTT. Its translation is CASSEGGTGSGELFF.